This passage covers 30 T cell receptor beta chains from one sample sequenced in a study of CD8+ T cells in alopecia areata. It was cDNA, reverse transcribed from extracted RNA, that served as the sequencing template. Repertoires were generated with immunoSEQ multiplex PCR, while TCRdb's copy carries only in-frame clones and drops some. The sample shows 120,000 or so clones, 35% to 45% of them seen only once. The sequenced sample was CD4+ T cells sorted from blood. The source is a human donor with alopecia areata.

This chain joins TRBV6-5 and TRBJ1-5, with 10 bases that match TRBD1. The V gene's germline CDR1 is MNHEY and CDR2 SVGAGI. Trimming removed 6 bases from V and 4 bases from J; junction bases left unmatched: 3. The CDR3 consists of 14 residues. CDR3 DNA sequence: TGTGCCAGCAGATGGACAGGGGGAAATCAGCCCCAGCATTTT. It codes for CASRWTGGNQPQHF.

The V and J genes are TRBV27 and TRBJ1-1; D not resolved. V was trimmed by 3 bases and J by 1 base, leaving 12 bases between them. Germline V gene lookup returns CDR1 MNHEY and CDR2 SMNVEV (reference sequence). The CDR3 length is 15 residues. The CDR3 is CASSLDRRENTEAFF. The CDR3 coding sequence is TGTGCCAGCAGTTTGGACCGGAGGGAGAACACTGAAGCTTTCTTT.

The V call is TRBV23-1, the J call TRBJ1-5; D unresolved. TRBV23-1 is an ORF, with its function uncertain. The CDR3 runs 10 residues. The germline V and J ends were trimmed by 7 bases and 9 bases, with 7 bases remaining between them. This CDR3 reads CASKGAPQHF. CDR3 nucleotides: TGCGCCAGCAAGGGAGCGCCCCAGCATTTT.

This clone was seen a few times. This sequence joins TRBV29-1 and TRBJ1-1; 7 bases align to TRBD1. There are 16 residues in the CDR3. Germline V gene sequence: CDR1 SQVTM, CDR2 ANQGSEA. Trimming removed 3 bases from V and 2 bases from J; junction bases left unmatched: 12. The CDR3 loop reads CSVDTAGQVSNTEAFF. The CDR3, as DNA: TGCAGCGTTGACACCGCAGGACAGGTATCCAACACTGAAGCTTTCTTT.

This clone has more than one count but fewer than ten. This chain connects TRBV9 to TRBJ1-2; D is undetermined. V gave up 4 bases and J gave up 6 bases, with 10 bases separating them. Germline V gives CDR1 SGDLS, CDR2 YYNGEE. CDR3 length: 12 amino acids. In nucleotides, the CDR3 is TGTGCCAGCAGCACCAGGTCGGATGGCTACACCTTC. This encodes CASSTRSDGYTF. The full variable domain, completed using reference TRBV9 and TRBJ1-2, is DSGVTQTPKHLITATGQRVTLRCSPRSGDLSVYWYQQSLDQGLQFLIQYYNGEERAKGNILERFSAQQFPDLHSELNLSSLELGDSALYFCASSTRSDGYTFGSGTRLTVV.

A remark on this clone: Additional DNA sequences in this sample encode the identical CDR3. This sequence joins TRBV11-2 and TRBJ2-7; 8 nucleotides align to TRBD1. The trim removed 0 bases at V and 2 bases at J, leaving 0 bases unmatched. The V gene's germline CDR1 is SGHAT and CDR2 FQNNGV. The CDR3 extends over 14 amino acids. CDR3 sequence reads: CASSLDRGPYEQYF. The CDR3 bases are TGTGCCAGCAGCTTAGACAGGGGGCCCTACGAGCAGTACTTC.

V gene TRBV28 combines with J gene TRBJ1-2; 7 nucleotides line up with TRBD1. V was clipped by 5 bases and J by 6 bases; unmatched bases: 9. The CDR3 has 14 residues. Germline-derived CDR1 and CDR2 are MDHEN and SYDVKM. CDR3 sequence: CASSIGVDRDGYTF. CDR3 sequence (DNA): TGTGCCAGCAGTATAGGGGTAGACAGGGATGGCTACACCTTC.

This chain connects TRBV9 to TRBJ2-5; TRBD1 might be the D (5 bases). Germline CDR1 SGDLS, CDR2 YYNGEE. V lost 3 bases, J lost 5 bases, and 23 bases lay in between. This CDR3 is built from 17 residues. As DNA, the CDR3 is TGTGCCAGCAGCGAAAGTACTGGGGCACGTTACAAGGAGACCCAGTACTTC. This codes for CASSESTGARYKETQYF.

The gene calls are TRBV5-1 and TRBJ2-3, with 7 bases that match TRBD1. CDR1 and CDR2 from the germline V gene are SGHRS and YFSETQ. Trimming cost V 4 bases and J 0 bases; bases outside gene matches: 5. This CDR3 contains 15 residues. CDR3 in amino acids: CASSTRQGSTDTQYF. The CDR3 coding sequence is TGCGCCAGCAGCACTAGACAGGGAAGCACAGATACGCAGTATTTT. Full variable domain (remainder filled in from reference TRBV5-1 and TRBJ2-3): KAGVTQTPRYLIKTRGQQVTLSCSPISGHRSVSWYQQTPGQGLQFLFEYFSETQRNKGNFPGRFSGRQFSNSRSEMNVSTLELGDSALYLCASSTRQGSTDTQYFGPGTRLTVL.

This chain links TRBV6-6 with TRBJ1-1; D gene unclear. V was pared by 5 bases and J by 5 bases, with 12 bases between. The CDR3 is 13 residues long. Per the germline V gene, CDR1 is MNHNY and CDR2 is SVGAGI (reference sequence). CDR3 sequence: CASSPQLGTEAFF. Here the CDR3 DNA reads TGTGCCAGCAGTCCGCAACTGGGGACTGAAGCTTTCTTT.

The rearrangement uses TRBV5-4 and TRBJ2-3; the match to TRBD1 covers 8 bases. The CDR3 totals 15 residues. Germline CDR1 SGHNT, CDR2 YYREEE (reference sequence). Trimming removed 3 bases from V and 1 base from J; junction bases left unmatched: 4. CDR3 nucleotides: TGTGCCAGCAGCTCCGGACAGGGTCGCACAGATACGCAGTATTTT. Protein sequence: CASSSGQGRTDTQYF.

The chain is built from TRBV9 and TRBJ2-2; no firm D call. This CDR3 is 13 amino acids long. Trimming pared 1 base from V and 6 bases from J, leaving 7 bases between. Germline CDR1 reads SGDLS; CDR2 reads YYNGEE. The CDR3 protein is CASSVSVAGELFF. Written as DNA, the CDR3 is TGTGCCAGCAGCGTATCGGTGGCCGGGGAGCTGTTTTTT.

The chain couples TRBV29-1 to TRBJ1-1; TRBD1 agrees at 7 bases. Germline lookup yields CDR1 SQVTM and CDR2 ANQGSEA. The CDR3 is made up of 11 amino acids. V shed 6 bases and J 3 bases; nucleotides not matched to a gene: 1. The CDR3 coding sequence is TGCAGCGTACAGGGGTACACTGAAGCTTTCTTT. This sequence encodes CSVQGYTEAFF. Using reference TRBV29-1 and TRBJ1-1 for the parts outside the CDR3, the full variable domain is SAVISQKPSRDICQRGTSLTIQCQVDSQVTMMFWYRQQPGQSLTLIATANQGSEATYESGFVIDKFPISRPNLTFSTLTVSNMSPEDSSIYLCSVQGYTEAFFGQGTRLTVV.

The chain is built from TRBV2 and TRBJ1-1, with unresolved D. V dropped 7 bases and J dropped 1 base, with 16 bases sitting between them. CDR1 and CDR2 from the germline V gene are SNHLY and FYNNEI. This CDR3 spans 15 amino acids. For the CDR3, the DNA is TGTGCCAGCAATATTTCTAGGGATAAGAACACTGAAGCTTTCTTT. Translated, it gives CASNISRDKNTEAFF.

V usage is TRBV7-2 and J usage is TRBJ1-5, with a weak D call TRBD1 (6 bases). The CDR3 loop spans 15 amino acids. Looked up from germline, CDR1 is SGHTA and CDR2 is FQGNSA. With 5 bases removed from V and 2 bases from J, the gap between germline ends came to 13 bases. Written as DNA, the CDR3 is TGTGCCAGCAGCCTACAGGGAATCCGCAATCAGCCCCAGCATTTT. Translating gives CASSLQGIRNQPQHF. The full variable domain, with the rest looked up from reference TRBV7-2 and TRBJ1-5, is GAGVSQSPSNKVTEKGKDVELRCDPISGHTALYWYRQSLGQGLEFLIYFQGNSAPDKSGLPSDRFSAERTGGSVSTLTIQRTQQEDSAVYLCASSLQGIRNQPQHFGDGTRLSIL.

DNA for the CDR3: TGCGCCAGCAGAGGGTCCTTGGGCGACTCCGCGACGCAGTATTTT. Protein product: CASRGSLGDSATQYF. V usage is TRBV4-1 and J usage is TRBJ2-3; D unclear. This CDR3 comprises 15 residues. Deletions cut 6 bases from V and 9 bases from J, with 22 bases between. Germline V CDR1 and CDR2: MGHRA, YSYEKL.

The chain is built from TRBV4-1 and TRBJ2-7; TRBD2 matches at 7 bases. This CDR3 has 16 residues. The ends lost 4 bases at V and 4 bases at J; junction bases unmatched: 13. CDR1 and CDR2 from the germline V gene are MGHRA and YSYEKL. This CDR3 is CASSPRPRGREYEQYF. The CDR3 DNA reads TGCGCCAGCAGCCCAAGACCGCGCGGGAGAGAGTACGAGCAGTACTTC.

The chain uses TRBV30 and TRBJ2-2, with D uncertain. CDR3 length: 13 amino acids. Germline V CDR1 and CDR2: GTSNPN, SVGIG (reference sequence). V lost 1 base, J lost 3 bases, and 6 bases lay in between. CDR3 residues: CAWSDGYTGELFF. Written as DNA, the CDR3 is TGTGCCTGGAGTGACGGGTACACCGGGGAGCTGTTTTTT.

This clone was observed a handful of times. V gene TRBV29-1 combines with J gene TRBJ2-7; perhaps TRBD1 as D (5 bases). The CDR3 length is 14 residues. Per germline, CDR1 SQVTM and CDR2 ANQGSEA. Trimming removed 4 bases from V and 4 bases from J, with 17 bases in between. CDR3 loop: CSVGGRAGVYEQYF. In DNA form, the CDR3 reads TGCAGCGTTGGAGGCAGGGCCGGCGTTTACGAGCAGTACTTC.

The rearrangement uses TRBV5-1 and TRBJ2-1; D remains unclear. Looked up from germline, CDR1 is SGHRS and CDR2 is YFSETQ. V was pared by 1 base and J by 5 bases, with 13 bases between. The CDR3 has 15 residues. The CDR3 spells CASSLKLSKNNEQFF. DNA of the CDR3: TGCGCCAGCAGCTTGAAGTTATCCAAAAACAATGAGCAGTTCTTC.

This clone has more than one count but fewer than ten. The chain carries TRBV5-6 and TRBJ2-6; TRBD1 agrees at 8 bases. The J segment lost 3 bases and the V segment lost 0 bases, leaving 8 bases of the junction unmatched. Germline CDR1 SGHDT, CDR2 YYEEEE. This CDR3 is built from 18 residues. CDR3 protein: CASSLVSQGAHGANVLTF. In nucleotides, the CDR3 is TGTGCCAGCAGCTTGGTCAGCCAGGGGGCGCATGGGGCCAACGTCCTGACTTTC.

This clone was recorded a few times. The rearrangement links TRBV7-2 to TRBJ2-7; unclear D gene. The CDR3 is 12 amino acids. Germline CDR1 is SGHTA and CDR2 is FQGNSA. V lost 4 bases, J lost 3 bases, and 7 bases lay in between. The DNA of the CDR3 is TGTGCCAGCAGCTCCGCTTACTACGAGCAGTACTTC. This sequence encodes CASSSAYYEQYF.

This clone was detected a few times. This chain joins TRBV29-1 and TRBJ2-7, with D unclear. The germline V gene has CDR1 SQVTM and CDR2 ANQGSEA. The CDR3 runs 13 residues. Trimming removed 6 bases from V and 7 bases from J, with 19 bases in between. The CDR3 here is CSVSFGTPGEQYF. CDR3 bases: TGCAGCGTCTCATTCGGAACACCCGGGGAGCAGTACTTC.

The chain combines TRBV18 with TRBJ1-2; TRBD1 might be the D (5 bases). The CDR3 has 14 residues. CDR1 is KGHSH and CDR2 is LQKENI in the germline V gene. Trimming shortened V by 2 bases and J by 8 bases, and 15 bases separated the two germline ends. In nucleotides, the CDR3 is TGTGCCAGCTCACCAGCAGGGACCGCGGGCGGCTACACCTTC. Translated: CASSPAGTAGGYTF. Looking up the rest from reference TRBV18 and TRBJ1-2 gives the full variable domain: NAGVMQNPRHLVRRRGQEARLRCSPMKGHSHVYWYRQLPEEGLKFMVYLQKENIIDESGMPKERFSAEFPKEGPSILRIQQVVRGDSAAYFCASSPAGTAGGYTFGSGTRLTVV.

This chain uses TRBV29-1 with TRBJ1-1; D may be TRBD1 (5 bases). The CDR3 runs 13 residues. The germline V gene has CDR1 SQVTM and CDR2 ANQGSEA. Trimming pared 6 bases from V and 1 base from J, leaving 12 bases between. This CDR3 reads CSVLRQSNTEAFF. In DNA, the CDR3 is TGCAGCGTCCTAAGACAGTCGAACACTGAAGCTTTCTTT.

The table lists this clone with a few counts. The rearrangement links TRBV19 to TRBJ1-1; D is undetermined. The V end lost 6 bases, the J end lost 0 bases, and 8 bases lay between the germline ends. Germline assignment: CDR1 LNHDA and CDR2 SQIVND (reference sequence). The CDR3 length is 13 residues. The CDR3 reads CASRGPMNTEAFF. The CDR3 nucleotides read TGTGCCAGTAGAGGACCGATGAACACTGAAGCTTTCTTT.

The rearrangement joins TRBV5-1 to TRBJ1-1; D remains unclear. Germline V lookup: CDR1 SGHRS, CDR2 YFSETQ. The CDR3 extends over 15 amino acids. The V gene lost 0 bases and the J gene lost 0 bases, with 9 bases spanning the gap. CDR3 in amino acids: CASSLVGIMNTEAFF. In DNA, the CDR3 is TGCGCCAGCAGCTTGGTAGGGATCATGAACACTGAAGCTTTCTTT.

This sequence joins TRBV29-1 and TRBJ2-7, with 11 bases matching TRBD2. Unmatched junction bases numbered 4, after V lost 5 bases and J lost 4 bases. The CDR3 is 13 residues long. In germline, CDR1 is SQVTM, CDR2 ANQGSEA. The CDR3 reads CSVRPSGGYEQYF. Here the CDR3 DNA reads TGCAGCGTTCGGCCTAGCGGGGGGTACGAGCAGTACTTC.

Here the CDR3 reads CASSQNQGARTGELFF. The CDR3 DNA follows: TGCGCCAGCAGCCAAAACCAGGGGGCGCGGACCGGGGAGCTGTTTTTT. The chain is built from TRBV4-3 and TRBJ2-2, with 8 bases that match TRBD1. V was clipped by 2 bases and J by 5 bases; unmatched bases: 7. The germline gives CDR1 LGHNA, CDR2 YSLEER. CDR3 length: 16 residues.

This clone showed up just once. This chain connects TRBV5-1 to TRBJ1-1; no clear D gene. Looked up from germline, CDR1 is SGHRS and CDR2 is YFSETQ. The CDR3 runs 14 residues. V was trimmed by 0 bases and J by 5 bases, leaving 11 bases between them. Here the CDR3 reads CASSLVLSETEAFF. Here the CDR3 DNA reads TGCGCCAGCAGCTTGGTCCTCTCGGAAACTGAAGCTTTCTTT.